The TCR beta chain described here comes from a study of early T cells in non-severe SARS-CoV-2 infection. TCRdb analysed the 5' RACE reads with MiXCR anew, one entry per CDR3 protein. This table has 60,000 or so distinct CDR3 sequences, roughly a tenth appearing once. Losses at the gene ends were 3 bases for V and 4 bases for J; bases not matched to a gene: 11. CDR1 is MNHEY and CDR2 is SMNVEV in the germline V gene (reference sequence). The CDR3 totals 17 residues. This clonotype was picked up many times. The clonotype comes from an adult who was a healthcare worker with PCR-confirmed SARS-CoV-2 infection or an uninfected control (not recorded which). The sample taken for sequencing was whole blood. The rearrangement links TRBV27 to TRBJ2-1, with 8 bases identical to TRBD2. The CDR3 region has the DNA TGTGCCAGCAGTTTTGGGCAGCCGGGACTAGTTTACAATGAGCAGTTCTTC. Its translation: CASSFGQPGLVYNEQFF.